The 22 T cell receptor beta chains in this list originate from one sample, sequenced in a study of long-term antiretroviral therapy in people with HIV. Sequencing relied on immunoSEQ assay v3.0, run at survey level. Data came from immunoSEQ multiplex PCR; TCRdb stores just in-frame clones and leaves some out. Among roughly 45,000 clones listed, around four fifths were seen once. The sequencing used unsorted PBMCs, collected 0.8 years after starting antiretroviral therapy. The receptor source for this set is a woman aged 18-35 years with HIV.

A few counts support this clone. This chain uses TRBV27 with TRBJ2-7; D call uncertain. The CDR3 is 13 residues long. CDR1 MNHEY and CDR2 SMNVEV come from the germline V gene (reference sequence). V was trimmed by 2 bases and J by 3 bases, leaving 8 bases between them. This CDR3 is CASSLTHVYEQYF. In nucleotides, the CDR3 is TGTGCCAGCAGTTTAACTCACGTCTACGAGCAGTACTTC.

V is TRBV19 and J is TRBJ2-2; 11 bases agree with TRBD2. This CDR3 has 16 residues. Germline V gene lookup returns CDR1 LNHDA and CDR2 SQIVND (reference sequence). J lost 3 bases, V lost 6 bases, and 6 bases had no gene match. The CDR3 DNA follows: TGTGCCAGTAGGAGTAGCGGGAGGGCCCACACCGGGGAGCTGTTTTTT. This translates into CASRSSGRAHTGELFF.

This clone was counted once. The chain has TRBV16 and TRBJ1-2; 7 bases align to TRBD1. Germline trimming cut 2 bases from V and 4 bases from J; bases unmatched to any gene: 13. The CDR3 has 17 residues. Germline V lookup: CDR1 KGHSY, CDR2 FQNENV. In nucleotides, the CDR3 is TGTGCCAGCAGCCAAGGATGGCTAAACGGGACAGTCTATGGCTACACCTTC. Its translation is CASSQGWLNGTVYGYTF. The entire variable domain, with the rest obtained from reference TRBV16 and TRBJ1-2, is as follows: GEEVAQTPKHLVRGEGQKAKLYCAPIKGHSYVFWYQQVLKNEFKFLISFQNENVFDETGMPKERFSAKCLPNSPCSLEIQATKLEDSAVYFCASSQGWLNGTVYGYTFGSGTRLTVV.

This clone showed up just a few times. The genes are TRBV6-5 and TRBJ1-2; D might be TRBD1 (5 bases). The CDR3 is 15 amino acids. Between the trimmed V and J ends, which lost 10 bases and 14 bases, there was a span of 32 bases. The germline V gene has CDR1 MNHEY and CDR2 SVGAGI. CDR3 sequence: CAIGTGRPPGRRLTF. The CDR3 nucleotides read TGTGCCATTGGTACGGGACGGCCACCCGGTCGACGGTTAACCTTC.

There are a few counts of this clone. The genes are TRBV10-1 and TRBJ2-1; no definite D call. Germline assignment: CDR1 WNHNN and CDR2 SYGVQD (reference sequence). The CDR3 runs to 13 residues. V dropped 10 bases and J dropped 7 bases, with 17 bases sitting between them. In nucleotides, the CDR3 is TGCGCCAACAATACGCTTCGGGTTAATGAGCAGTTCTTC. This codes for CANNTLRVNEQFF.

The genes are TRBV18 and TRBJ2-7; 8 bases line up with TRBD2. J lost 1 base, V lost 3 bases, and 5 bases had no gene match. This CDR3 region has 15 residues. The germline CDR1 and CDR2 sequences are KGHSH and LQKENI. The CDR3 nucleotides read TGTGCCAGCTCACCCGCTAGCGGGTCTTCCTACGAGCAGTACTTC. The encoded protein is CASSPASGSSYEQYF.

The CDR3 DNA sequence: TGTGCCACCAAGCTGCCCGACACCGGGGAGCTGTTTTTT. This codes for CATKLPDTGELFF. The rearrangement joins TRBV10-3 to TRBJ2-2, with D unclear. This CDR3 region has 13 residues. Trimming cost V 10 bases and J 3 bases, with 12 bases left between them. CDR1 is ENHRY and CDR2 is SYGVKD in the germline V gene.

In DNA, the CDR3 is TGTGCCAGTAGTCCTGGACAGGGGATAACTGGAAACACCATATATTTT. It specifies CASSPGQGITGNTIYF. This rearrangement joins TRBV19 to TRBJ1-3, with 9 bases that match TRBD1. The germline gives CDR1 LNHDA, CDR2 SQIVND (reference sequence). The trim removed 5 bases at V and 2 bases at J, leaving 7 bases unmatched. CDR3 length: 16 amino acids.

This rearrangement joins TRBV4-3 to TRBJ2-3; D remains unclear. The CDR3 covers 18 residues. Trimming stripped 0 bases from V and 4 bases from J, with 20 bases between. Germline V gives CDR1 LGHNA, CDR2 YSLEER. The CDR3 DNA is TGCGCCAGCAGCCAAGATCTATGGGATGGGTTATTGTCAGATACGCAGTATTTT. It translates to CASSQDLWDGLLSDTQYF.

The rearrangement links TRBV15 to TRBJ1-5; D is ambiguous. The germline CDR1 and CDR2 sequences are LNHNV and YYDKDF (reference sequence). The CDR3 is 14 amino acids. Trimming removed 4 bases from V and 2 bases from J, with 9 bases in between. CDR3 nucleotide sequence: TGTGCCACCAGCATGATAGGGCGCAATCAGCCCCAGCATTTT. Protein: CATSMIGRNQPQHF.

V and J are TRBV5-1 and TRBJ2-5; D not resolved. The CDR3 contains 13 residues. Trimming took 3 bases from V and 5 from J, leaving 11 bases between them. Germline V gene data show CDR1 as SGHRS and CDR2 as YFSETQ. CDR3 amino acids: CASSSTVTETQYF. DNA of the CDR3: TGCGCCAGCAGCTCTACTGTGACGGAGACCCAGTACTTC. Based on the CDR3 plus reference TRBV5-1 and TRBJ2-5, the full variable domain is KAGVTQTPRYLIKTRGQQVTLSCSPISGHRSVSWYQQTPGQGLQFLFEYFSETQRNKGNFPGRFSGRQFSNSRSEMNVSTLELGDSALYLCASSSTVTETQYFGPGTRLLVL.

V and J are TRBV2 and TRBJ2-1; TRBD2 is a possible D gene (6 bases). Germline V gene sequence: CDR1 SNHLY, CDR2 FYNNEI. V shed 7 bases and J shed 0 bases, with 13 bases lying between them. The CDR3 spans 15 residues. This CDR3 is CASIGGVSSYNEQFF. CDR3 coding DNA: TGTGCCAGCATAGGCGGGGTTAGCTCCTACAATGAGCAGTTCTTC.

V gene TRBV5-1 combines with J gene TRBJ2-1; the match to TRBD2 covers 7 bases. Germline values: CDR1 SGHRS, CDR2 YFSETQ. The CDR3 contains 17 residues. The V gene end was trimmed by 4 bases and the J gene end by 5 bases; junction bases not matched to a gene: 15. This CDR3 is CASSRTGEGRLNNEQFF. The CDR3 DNA reads as TGCGCCAGCAGCCGCACGGGGGAGGGACGTTTGAACAATGAGCAGTTCTTC.

V gene TRBV19 combines with J gene TRBJ1-1; the D is unclear. The CDR3 is 12 amino acids. Between the trimmed V and J ends, which lost 6 bases and 7 bases, there was a span of 12 bases. The V gene's germline CDR1 is LNHDA and CDR2 SQIVND (reference sequence). DNA of the CDR3: TGTGCCAGTAGCGGAGGACCCATTGAAGCTTTCTTT. As protein: CASSGGPIEAFF.

This clone was recorded once. The chain uses TRBV7-2 and TRBJ1-4, with no clear D. Germline CDR1 SGHTA, CDR2 FQGNSA. This CDR3 comprises 15 residues. V lost 2 bases, J lost 5 bases, and 12 bases lay in between. The CDR3 DNA sequence: TGTGCCAGCAGCTTACAATCCAGCCACAATGAAAAACTGTTTTTT. Translating gives CASSLQSSHNEKLFF.

The chain couples TRBV6-5 to TRBJ2-7; the D gene could be TRBD1 or TRBD2 (5 bases each). V was trimmed by 2 bases and J by 6 bases, leaving 20 bases between them. Per the germline V gene, CDR1 is MNHEY and CDR2 is SVGAGI. The CDR3 consists of 16 residues. CDR3 nucleotide sequence: TGTGCCAGCAGTTACCCCTCAAGGGGAGTAGCCGGCGAGCAGTACTTC. Its protein is CASSYPSRGVAGEQYF.

This chain uses TRBV4-3 with TRBJ2-7; D is possibly TRBD1 (6 bases). CDR1 and CDR2 from the germline V gene are LGHNA and YSLEER. This CDR3 is built from 14 residues. The germline V and J ends were trimmed by 0 bases and 4 bases, with 10 bases remaining between them. The CDR3 here is CASSQDAGAYEQYF. In nucleotides, the CDR3 is TGCGCCAGCAGCCAAGATGCAGGGGCATACGAGCAGTACTTC.

The rearrangement joins TRBV5-6 to TRBJ1-4, with 7 bases matching TRBD1. After removal of 0 bases from V and 11 bases from J, the junction contained 13 bases not matched to a gene. CDR3 length: 16 amino acids. CDR1 and CDR2 (germline): SGHDT, YYEEEE. The CDR3 DNA follows: TGTGCCAGCAGCTTGGCCGAGGGGGCCCTTTTGGGGAAACTGTTTTTT. Translating it yields CASSLAEGALLGKLFF.

The V and J genes are TRBV6-1 and TRBJ2-2; the match to TRBD1 covers 9 bases. V trimming: 6 bases; J trimming: 6 bases; junction bases outside the gene matches: 8. The V gene's germline CDR1 is MNHNS and CDR2 SASEGT. The CDR3 is made up of 15 amino acids. The CDR3 DNA reads TGTGCCAGCAGCACTCGGACAGGGGCGGCCGGGGAGCTGTTTTTT. It translates to CASSTRTGAAGELFF.

This rearrangement joins TRBV7-2 to TRBJ2-7; D gene ambiguous. This CDR3 has 15 residues. The germline V gene has CDR1 SGHTA and CDR2 FQGNSA. Trimming stripped 5 bases from V and 0 bases from J, with 14 bases between. The chain's CDR3 is CASSLDRAVSYEQYF. Written as DNA, the CDR3 is TGTGCCAGCAGCCTCGACCGGGCCGTCTCCTACGAGCAGTACTTC.

The chain recombines TRBV2 with TRBJ2-5, with D uncertain. The germline V gene has CDR1 SNHLY and CDR2 FYNNEI. Trimming removed 8 bases at V and 5 bases at J, with 12 bases between. This CDR3 region has 12 residues. The DNA of the CDR3 is TGTGCCAGCTGGGCTGGTATCGAGACCCAGTACTTC. This encodes CASWAGIETQYF.

This clone was found once. J is TRBJ2-5 and V is TRBV7-2; D not certain. V gave up 4 bases and J gave up 2 bases, with 8 bases separating them. Germline loops: CDR1 SGHTA, CDR2 FQGNSA. CDR3 length equals 13 residues. As DNA, the CDR3 is TGTGCCAGCAGCTCCACCGGGCAAGAGACCCAGTACTTC. Encoded protein: CASSSTGQETQYF.